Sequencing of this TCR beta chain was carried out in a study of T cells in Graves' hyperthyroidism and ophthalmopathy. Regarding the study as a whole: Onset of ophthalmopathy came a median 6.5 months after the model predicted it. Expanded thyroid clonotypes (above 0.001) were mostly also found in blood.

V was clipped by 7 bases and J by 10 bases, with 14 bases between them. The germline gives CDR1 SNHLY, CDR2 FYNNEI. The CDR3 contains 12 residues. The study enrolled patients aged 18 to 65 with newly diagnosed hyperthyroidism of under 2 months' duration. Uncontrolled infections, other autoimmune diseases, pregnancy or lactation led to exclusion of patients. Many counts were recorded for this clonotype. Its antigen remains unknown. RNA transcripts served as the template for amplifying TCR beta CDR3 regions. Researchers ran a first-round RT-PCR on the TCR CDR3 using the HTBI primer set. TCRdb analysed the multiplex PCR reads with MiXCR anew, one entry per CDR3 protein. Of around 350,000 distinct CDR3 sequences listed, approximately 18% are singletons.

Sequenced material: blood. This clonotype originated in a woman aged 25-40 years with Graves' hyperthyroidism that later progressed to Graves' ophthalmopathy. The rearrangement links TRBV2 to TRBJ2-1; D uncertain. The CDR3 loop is CASTAADPEQFF. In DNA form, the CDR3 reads TGTGCCAGCACCGCGGCGGATCCAGAGCAGTTCTTC.